The 8 T cell receptor beta chains listed next were all sequenced from one sample in a study of blood T cell repertoires in COVID-19. Sequenced by immunoSEQ multiplex PCR; TCRdb stores in-frame clones only, minus some. The sample includes fewer than 200,000 clones, approximately 86% of them seen just once. Material: peripheral blood. The source of these receptors is a woman aged 40 to 50 with COVID-19, enrolled during active disease.

The CDR3, as DNA: TGCGCCAGCAGCTTGGGGTCAGATGGCGAGCAGTTCTTC. Translation: CASSLGSDGEQFF. The chain joins TRBV5-1 to TRBJ2-1; the D is unclear. CDR3 size: 13 residues. Looked up from germline, CDR1 is SGHRS and CDR2 is YFSETQ. Trimming cost V 0 bases and J 10 bases, with 11 bases left between them.

The chain links TRBV12-5 to TRBJ2-7, with 7 bases identical to TRBD1. Germline assignment: CDR1 LGHNT and CDR2 FRNRAP. The CDR3 is 15 residues long. V lost 2 bases and J lost 2; bases outside the gene matches: 6. CDR3 DNA sequence: TGTGCTAGTGGTTTGACTAACAGGGGCCCCTACGAGCAGTACGTC. It encodes CASGLTNRGPYEQYV.

The V call is TRBV5-6, the J call TRBJ2-2; 7 nucleotides align to TRBD2. Germline V CDR1 and CDR2: SGHDT, YYEEEE. This CDR3 contains 17 residues. V lost 0 bases to trimming and J lost 3 bases; unmatched junction nucleotides: 8. The CDR3 nucleotides are TGTGCCAGCAGCTTGGGTGCGCGGGGGAGATACACCGGGGAGCTGTTTTTT. It codes for CASSLGARGRYTGELFF.

The chain combines TRBV19 with TRBJ2-2, with TRBD1 matching over 10 bases. Germline V gene sequence: CDR1 LNHDA, CDR2 SQIVND (reference sequence). CDR3 size: 15 residues. V dropped 4 bases and J dropped 5; count of bases not matched to a gene: 4. CDR3 bases: TGTGCCAGTAGTAGAAGGACAGGGGGAACCGGGGAGCTGTTTTTT. It codes for CASSRRTGGTGELFF.

This sequence joins TRBV5-1 and TRBJ2-6; 7 bases map to TRBD1. Germline assignment: CDR1 SGHRS and CDR2 YFSETQ. Losses at the gene ends were 3 bases for V and 0 bases for J; bases not matched to a gene: 12. CDR3 length: 19 amino acids. The CDR3 DNA sequence: TGCGCCAGCAGCTCCTCCCTCGACAGGGATTTCTCTGGGGCCAACGTCCTGACTTTC. Protein product: CASSSSLDRDFSGANVLTF. The whole variable domain, remainder taken from reference TRBV5-1 and TRBJ2-6, is KAGVTQTPRYLIKTRGQQVTLSCSPISGHRSVSWYQQTPGQGLQFLFEYFSETQRNKGNFPGRFSGRQFSNSRSEMNVSTLELGDSALYLCASSSSLDRDFSGANVLTFGAGSRLTVL.

The chain links TRBV30 to TRBJ2-2, with D possibly being TRBD2 (5 bases). The germline gives CDR1 GTSNPN, CDR2 SVGIG (reference sequence). V was clipped by 0 bases and J by 1 base, with 18 bases between them. The CDR3 loop spans 18 amino acids. The CDR3, as DNA: TGTGCCTGGAGTGTAGGACGGAGGCAGTACCTGAACACCGGGGAGCTGTTTTTT. It yields the protein CAWSVGRRQYLNTGELFF.

As DNA, the CDR3 is TGTGCCAGCAGCCGGGACACTACCTACGAGCAGTACTTC. Translating gives CASSRDTTYEQYF. The genes are TRBV6-6 and TRBJ2-7; weak D call: TRBD1 (6 bases). The CDR3 has 13 residues. The germline gives CDR1 MNHNY, CDR2 SVGAGI (reference sequence). The V and J ends lost 6 bases and 2 bases respectively, with 11 bases between them.

To note about this clone: The identical CDR3 is also encoded by other nucleotide sequences in the sample. This chain joins TRBV6-6 and TRBJ1-5, with TRBD1 matching over 8 bases. This CDR3 is 13 amino acids long. V gave up 6 bases and J gave up 3 bases; unmatched junction bases: 1. In germline, CDR1 is MNHNY, CDR2 SVGAGI (reference sequence). This CDR3 reads CASRDRDNQPQHF. In nucleotides, the CDR3 is TGTGCCAGCAGGGACAGGGACAATCAGCCCCAGCATTTT.